This note documents a single T cell receptor (beta chain) sequence. No antigen is known for it. These data belong to a study of cytomegalovirus exposure and HLA in healthy donors. Overall study context: For the approximately 400 genotyped donors, roughly 80% fell within the Caucasian-associated ancestry cluster.

Study-wide findings and caveats: The likely origin of a cluster of highly shared sequence variants was a sequencing artifact. A later analysis found most CMV-associated TCR beta chains apparently HLA-restricted.

The PCR had 60 Vbeta and 13 Jbeta primers. TCRdb's table, derived via immunoSEQ multiplex PCR, lists solely in-frame clones and lacks some. This repertoire includes roughly 200,000 clones. Donors were ostensibly healthy at sampling, although undocumented immune exposures were probable. This CDR3 spans 12 amino acids. Germline assignment: CDR1 SQVTM and CDR2 ANQGSEA. V was trimmed by 4 bases and J by 0 bases, leaving 6 bases between them. The clonotype was recovered from a girl under 10 years old in good health and CMV-seropositive. V is TRBV29-1 and J is TRBJ1-2; D gene uncertain. Sequencing used PBMCs. The DNA for the CDR3 is TGCAGCGTTGCCCCCTCTAACTATGGCTACACCTTC. Translation gives CSVAPSNYGYTF.